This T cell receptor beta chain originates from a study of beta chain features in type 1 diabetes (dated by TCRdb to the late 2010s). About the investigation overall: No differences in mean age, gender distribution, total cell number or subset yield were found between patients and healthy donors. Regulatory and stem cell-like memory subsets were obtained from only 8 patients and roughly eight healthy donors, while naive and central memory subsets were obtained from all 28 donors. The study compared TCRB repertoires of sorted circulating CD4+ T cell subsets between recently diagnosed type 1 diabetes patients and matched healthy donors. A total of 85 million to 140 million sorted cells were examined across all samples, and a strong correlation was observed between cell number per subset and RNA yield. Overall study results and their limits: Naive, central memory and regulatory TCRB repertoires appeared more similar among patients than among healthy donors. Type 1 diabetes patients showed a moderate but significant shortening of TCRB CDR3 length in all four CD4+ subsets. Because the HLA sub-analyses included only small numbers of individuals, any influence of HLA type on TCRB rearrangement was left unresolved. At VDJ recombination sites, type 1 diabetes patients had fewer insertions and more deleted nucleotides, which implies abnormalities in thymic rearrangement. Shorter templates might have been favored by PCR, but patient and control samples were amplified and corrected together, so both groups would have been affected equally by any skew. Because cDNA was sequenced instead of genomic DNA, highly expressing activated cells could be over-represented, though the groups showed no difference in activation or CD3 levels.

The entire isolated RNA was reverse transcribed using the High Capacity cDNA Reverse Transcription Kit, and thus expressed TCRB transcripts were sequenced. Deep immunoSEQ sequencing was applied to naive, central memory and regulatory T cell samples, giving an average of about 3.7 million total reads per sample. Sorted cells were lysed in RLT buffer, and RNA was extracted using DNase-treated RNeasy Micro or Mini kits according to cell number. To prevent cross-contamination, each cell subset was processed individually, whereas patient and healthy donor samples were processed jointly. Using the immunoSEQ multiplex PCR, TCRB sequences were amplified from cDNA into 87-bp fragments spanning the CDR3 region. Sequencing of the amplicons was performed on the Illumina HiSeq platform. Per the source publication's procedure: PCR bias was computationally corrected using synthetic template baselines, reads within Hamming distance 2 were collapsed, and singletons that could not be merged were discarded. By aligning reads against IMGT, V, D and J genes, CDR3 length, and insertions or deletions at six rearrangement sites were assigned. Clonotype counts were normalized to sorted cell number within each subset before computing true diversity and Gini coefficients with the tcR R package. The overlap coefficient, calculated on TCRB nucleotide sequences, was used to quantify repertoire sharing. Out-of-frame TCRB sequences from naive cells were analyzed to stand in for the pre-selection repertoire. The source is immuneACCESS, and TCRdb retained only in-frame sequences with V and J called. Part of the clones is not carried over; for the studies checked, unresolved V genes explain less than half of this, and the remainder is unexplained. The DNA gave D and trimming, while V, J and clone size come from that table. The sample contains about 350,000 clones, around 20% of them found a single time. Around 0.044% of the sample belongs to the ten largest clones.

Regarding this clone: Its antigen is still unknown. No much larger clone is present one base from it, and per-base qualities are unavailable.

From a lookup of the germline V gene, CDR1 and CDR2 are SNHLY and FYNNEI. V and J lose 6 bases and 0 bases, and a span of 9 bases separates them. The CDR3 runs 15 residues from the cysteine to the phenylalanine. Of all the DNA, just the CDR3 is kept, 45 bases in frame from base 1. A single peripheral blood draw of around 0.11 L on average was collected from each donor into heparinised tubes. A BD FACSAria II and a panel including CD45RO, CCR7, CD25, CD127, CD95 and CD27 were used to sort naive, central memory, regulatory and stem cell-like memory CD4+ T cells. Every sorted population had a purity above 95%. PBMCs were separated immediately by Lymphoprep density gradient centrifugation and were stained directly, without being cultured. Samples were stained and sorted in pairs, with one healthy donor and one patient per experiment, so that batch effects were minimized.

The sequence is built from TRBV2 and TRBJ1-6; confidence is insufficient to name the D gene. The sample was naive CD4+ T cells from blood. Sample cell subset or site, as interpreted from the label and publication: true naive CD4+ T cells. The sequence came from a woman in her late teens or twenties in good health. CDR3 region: CASSYSSSYNSPLHF. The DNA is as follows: TGTGCCAGCAGCTATTCTAGCTCCTATAATTCACCCCTCCACTTT.